This T cell receptor (beta chain) appears in the sequencing data of a study of CD8 T cells in ankylosing spondylitis. General study results and limits: The study looked at matched synovial fluid samples from ankylosing spondylitis patients. Disease-linked clones were reported to be significantly enriched there. One TCR beta motif, made up of several highly homologous variants, appeared characteristic of ankylosing spondylitis blood. With a CD8+ phenotype, disease-linked clones were relatively rare in peripheral blood.

Remarks on this clonotype: Its matching antigen is unknown.

Preparation of TCR beta libraries was done by quantitative 5'-RACE with molecular barcodes. Each CDR3 protein gets one entry after TCRdb re-called the 5' RACE reads with MiXCR. This sample carries about 440,000 distinct CDR3 sequences, 17% of them seen once, and the ten largest clones take just over 1%. Germline values: CDR1 LNHDA, CDR2 SQIVND (reference sequence). This CDR3 contains 15 residues. V was pared by 3 bases and J by 0 bases, with 11 bases between. The specimen sequenced was blood, either unsorted or a sorted T cell fraction (not recorded which). The chain couples TRBV19 to TRBJ2-5; no firm D call. This clonotype was obtained from a male donor with ankylosing spondylitis. CDR3 protein: CASSIGNGYQETQYF. The DNA of the CDR3 is TGTGCCAGTAGTATTGGGAACGGGTACCAAGAGACCCAGTACTTC.